The next 11 T cell receptor beta chains were all read from a single sample in a study of identical twins. Each CDR3 protein is one row after TCRdb ran MiXCR on the 5' RACE reads. The sample holds approximately 620,000 distinct CDR3 sequences, more than 6.5% seen once. This sample was shared with a second study, whose subject was yellow fever vaccine responses in identical twins.

Sequenced sample: PBMCs. Every receptor here comes from a woman aged 18-29 years in good health.

This clonotype was seen a handful of times. V usage is TRBV27 and J usage is TRBJ1-6, with D possibly TRBD1 on 6 matching bases. The CDR3 loop spans 14 amino acids. Germline CDR1 is MNHEY and CDR2 is SMNVEV (reference sequence). V was shortened by 3 bases and J by 4 bases, with 7 bases between the two germline ends. The chain's CDR3 is CASSFQGYNSPLHF. Here the CDR3 DNA reads TGTGCCAGCAGTTTCCAGGGGTATAATTCACCCCTCCACTTT.

There are a few counts of this clonotype. V and J are TRBV28 and TRBJ2-3, with 8 bases fitting TRBD2. The CDR3 is 16 amino acids. CDR1 MDHEN and CDR2 SYDVKM come from the germline V gene. V was pared by 6 bases and J by 0 bases, with 8 bases of the junction left unmatched. Here the CDR3 DNA reads TGTGCCAGCAGCCCACGGGGGGGAGATAGCACAGATACGCAGTATTTT. Translating it yields CASSPRGGDSTDTQYF.

The chain has TRBV6-2 or TRBV6-3 and TRBJ2-7; 7 bases match TRBD2. V shed 6 bases and J 2 bases; nucleotides not matched to a gene: 7. Germline CDR1 is MNHEY and CDR2 is SVGEGT. The CDR3 has 14 amino acids. The CDR3 DNA is TGTGCCAGCAGAAACGGGGGGATCACCTACGAGCAGTACTTC. Its translation is CASRNGGITYEQYF.

This clonotype was counted many times. Mismatch with germline at one junction end may stem from a read error. The J gene is TRBJ2-1, the V gene TRBV18; D is ambiguous. In germline, CDR1 is KGHSH, CDR2 LQKENI. This CDR3 has 14 amino acids. The CDR3 sequence: CASSPPGSYNEQFF. The CDR3 DNA sequence: TGCGCCAGCAGCCCCCCGGGCTCCTACAATGAGCAGTTCTTC.

This clonotype has a handful of counts. The chain links TRBV20-1 to TRBJ2-2; 10 bases align to TRBD2. The germline gives CDR1 DFQATT, CDR2 SNEGSKA (reference sequence). The V and J ends lost 5 bases and 5 bases, in that order; junction bases with no gene match: 11. The CDR3 consists of 16 residues. The CDR3, as DNA: TGCAGTGCTCACCTTGCTAGCGGGAGTCGTACCGGGGAGCTGTTTTTT. Its protein is CSAHLASGSRTGELFF.

The chain couples TRBV18 to TRBJ2-7, with D hard to call. This CDR3 has 13 residues. Per germline, CDR1 KGHSH and CDR2 LQKENI. V dropped 5 bases and J dropped 2 bases, with 10 bases sitting between them. The CDR3 protein is CASSWATAYEQYF. The CDR3 nucleotides read TGTGCCAGCTCATGGGCTACAGCCTACGAGCAGTACTTC.

This clonotype was seen more than once but under ten times. The rearrangement joins TRBV2 to TRBJ2-5; D gene ambiguous. There are 12 residues in the CDR3. Trimming shortened V by 3 bases and J by 1 base, and 3 bases separated the two germline ends. CDR1 is SNHLY and CDR2 is FYNNEI in the germline V gene. DNA of the CDR3: TGTGCCAGCAGTGAGGTCCAAGAGACCCAGTACTTC. Residues: CASSEVQETQYF.

This rearrangement joins TRBV6-1 to TRBJ2-7, with 7 bases lining up with TRBD2. The CDR3 sequence is 14 residues long. In germline, CDR1 is MNHNS, CDR2 SASEGT. After removal of 8 bases from V and 4 bases from J, the junction contained 11 bases not matched to a gene. This CDR3 reads CASSRTRDSYEQYF. CDR3 nucleotide sequence: TGTGCCAGCTCCCGGACTAGGGACTCGTACGAGCAGTACTTC.

A few counts support this clonotype. The chain has TRBV28 and TRBJ2-6, with 9 bases matching TRBD1. CDR3 size: 16 residues. CDR1 and CDR2 (germline): MDHEN, SYDVKM. V dropped 2 bases and J dropped 4; count of bases not matched to a gene: 3. This CDR3 reads CASSLGGQGGANVLTF. As DNA, the CDR3 is TGTGCCAGCAGTTTAGGTGGACAGGGGGGGGCCAACGTCCTGACTTTC.

This clonotype was picked up a small number of times. The chain is built from TRBV30 and TRBJ2-3; D not resolved. CDR1 GTSNPN and CDR2 SVGIG come from the germline V gene (reference sequence). The CDR3 consists of 16 residues. Trimming left V 8 bases short and J 0 bases short, with 21 bases between. Written as DNA, the CDR3 is TGTGCCATCCAAGACAAAACAGTTAGTAGCACAGATACGCAGTATTTT. Protein sequence: CAIQDKTVSSTDTQYF.

This clonotype was picked up a small number of times. The CDR3 loop reads CASSLGQGLEATNEKLFF. The CDR3 DNA reads as TGTGCCAGCAGCTTAGGACAGGGGCTAGAGGCAACTAATGAAAAACTGTTTTTT. V gene TRBV7-3 combines with J gene TRBJ1-4, with 9 bases aligning to TRBD1. V shed 2 bases and J 0 bases; nucleotides not matched to a gene: 7. Germline values: CDR1 SGHTA, CDR2 FQGTGA. The CDR3 runs 18 residues.